This T cell receptor beta chain appears in the sequencing data of a study of blood T cell repertoires in COVID-19. Background on the study: Donors in the United States, Italy and Spain gave samples during acute or convalescent COVID-19. Sources were T cells, B-cell-depleted T cells, or PBMCs; the material itself was cDNA or gDNA.

As handled by the study authors: Quantification of nucleated cells was approximated via reference gene primer amplification. Measured with immunoSEQ multiplex PCR; TCRdb has only the in-frame clones, and not every one. V, J and clone size were drawn from that table, and D and trimming were deduced from the DNA. Here the sample spans roughly 100,000 clones, roughly 81% being singletons. This clonotype was sampled from a woman between 65 and 79 years old with acute or convalescent COVID-19. Sequencing was performed on peripheral blood.

The CDR3 loop is CASSPPGATPITEAFF. CDR3 DNA: TGTGCCAGCTCACCACCAGGGGCGACCCCTATAACTGAAGCTTTCTTT. The chain recombines TRBV18 with TRBJ1-1, with D maybe TRBD1 (5 bases). The germline V and J ends were trimmed by 0 bases and 5 bases, with 16 bases remaining between them. The germline V gene has CDR1 KGHSH and CDR2 LQKENI. The CDR3 covers 16 residues.